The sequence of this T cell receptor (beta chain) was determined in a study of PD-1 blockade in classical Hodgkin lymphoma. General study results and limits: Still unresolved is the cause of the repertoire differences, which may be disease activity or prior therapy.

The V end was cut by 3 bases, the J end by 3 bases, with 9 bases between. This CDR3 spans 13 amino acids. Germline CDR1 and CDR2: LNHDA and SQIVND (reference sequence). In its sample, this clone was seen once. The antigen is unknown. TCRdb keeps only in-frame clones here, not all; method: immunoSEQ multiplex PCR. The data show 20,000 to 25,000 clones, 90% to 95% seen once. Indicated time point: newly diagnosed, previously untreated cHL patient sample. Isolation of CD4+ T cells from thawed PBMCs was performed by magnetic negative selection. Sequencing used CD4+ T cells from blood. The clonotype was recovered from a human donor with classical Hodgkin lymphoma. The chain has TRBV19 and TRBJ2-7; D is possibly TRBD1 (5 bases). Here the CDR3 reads CASSIGRVYEQYF. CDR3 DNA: TGTGCCAGTAGTATCGGCAGGGTCTACGAGCAGTACTTC. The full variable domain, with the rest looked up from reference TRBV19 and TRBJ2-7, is DGGITQSPKYLFRKEGQNVTLSCEQNLNHDAMYWYRQDPGQGLRLIYYSQIVNDFQKGDIAEGYSVSREKKESFPLTVTSAQKNPTAFYLCASSIGRVYEQYFGPGTRLTVT.